This paragraph covers one T cell receptor (beta chain) sequence. Using immunoSEQ multiplex PCR, the repertoire was profiled, and TCRdb retains in-frame clones only, with some absent. The sample carries around 360,000 clones, 70% to 90% recorded once. This sample was included in a study of blood T cell repertoires in COVID-19. The germline V gene encodes CDR1 SGHTS and CDR2 YDEGEE. Unmatched junction bases numbered 8, after V lost 5 bases and J lost 3 bases. The CDR3 has 15 residues. This rearrangement joins TRBV5-8 to TRBJ2-3; 8 positions agree with TRBD1. This sequence was found in a man aged 40-49 years in a cohort exposed to, infected with or recovered from COVID-19 (not recorded which). Sequences were obtained from PBMCs or T cells enriched from blood (not recorded which). The CDR3 region has the DNA TGTGCCAGCAGGCGTAGACAGGGGAAAACAGATACGCAGTATTTT. This codes for CASRRRQGKTDTQYF.